This TCR beta chain was recorded in a study of shared clonotypes between healthy human individuals. Study conclusions and caveats: Investigators collected only blood, and repertoires in tissues likely differ. Around 5% of naive CD4 clonotypes were common to a few donors.

Profiled with immunoSEQ multiplex PCR; TCRdb holds only in-frame clones, not every one. The data show 2 million to 2.5 million clones, 95% seen once. In regard to this clone: Its antigen is still unknown.

Germline CDR1 is SGDLS and CDR2 is YYNGEE. The CDR3 length is 12 residues. The germline V and J ends were trimmed by 0 bases and 5 bases, with 6 bases remaining between them. The chain is built from TRBV9 and TRBJ2-7; the D is unclear. The sequence came from a man aged 18 to 30 in good health. Sequenced input: naive CD4+ T cells sorted from blood. Subset indicated: CD45RA+ positively selected. In nucleotides, the CDR3 is TGTGCCAGCAGCGTAGCTTTGCACGAGCAGTACTTC. Protein: CASSVALHEQYF.